The 29 T cell receptor beta chains presented below share a single source sample, sequenced in a study of blood T cell repertoires in COVID-19. Assay used: immunoSEQ multiplex PCR; TCRdb lists only in-frame clones, some missing. The table has more than 35,000 clones, around three quarters seen once. The sample taken for sequencing was peripheral blood. These receptors all come from an elderly man with active or convalescent COVID-19.

This clone appeared a few times. Other DNA variants within this sample encode the same CDR3. This rearrangement joins TRBV19 to TRBJ1-1, with D tentatively TRBD1 (5 bases). V dropped 4 bases and J dropped 2 bases, with 11 bases sitting between them. The CDR3 length is 14 residues. Germline CDR1 is LNHDA and CDR2 is SQIVND (reference sequence). DNA for the CDR3: TGTGCCAGTAGTAAAGGGCAGGGAAACACTGAAGCTTTCTTT. Translating it yields CASSKGQGNTEAFF.

The rearrangement joins TRBV4-3 to TRBJ2-3; D ambiguous. The CDR3 length is 13 residues. Trimming stripped 2 bases from V and 5 bases from J, with 8 bases between. Germline CDR1 LGHNA, CDR2 YSLEER. The chain's CDR3 is CASSQRTRDTQYF. CDR3 bases: TGCGCCAGCAGCCAACGCACCAGAGATACGCAGTATTTT.

This chain connects TRBV28 to TRBJ2-2; maybe TRBD1 (5 bases). V was pared by 2 bases and J by 1 base, with 14 bases between. Germline CDR1 and CDR2: MDHEN and SYDVKM. This CDR3 is 17 amino acids long. The CDR3 loop is CASSLAPRGQNTGELFF. The CDR3 DNA reads TGTGCCAGCAGTTTAGCCCCGCGCGGACAGAACACCGGGGAGCTGTTTTTT.

This clone has only one observation. The chain recombines TRBV7-3 with TRBJ1-1; tentatively, D is TRBD1 (5 bases). The CDR3 runs 14 residues. Germline V gives CDR1 SGHTA, CDR2 FQGTGA. Deletions cut 2 bases from V and 4 bases from J, with 11 bases between. CDR3 sequence (DNA): TGTGCCAGCAGCTTAGGACACGCGAGCACTGAAGCTTTCTTT. This sequence encodes CASSLGHASTEAFF.

This clone was observed a handful of times. V usage is TRBV4-1 and J usage is TRBJ2-2, with D tentatively TRBD2 (6 bases). This CDR3 is built from 16 residues. CDR1 MGHRA and CDR2 YSYEKL come from the germline V gene. Trimming shortened V by 0 bases and J by 5 bases, and 13 bases separated the two germline ends. The CDR3 DNA reads as TGCGCCAGCAGCCAAGACGGGAGTTTGAGTACCGGGGAGCTGTTTTTT. Amino acids: CASSQDGSLSTGELFF.

Only one count was recorded for this clone. J is TRBJ1-6 and V is TRBV27; 9 bases match TRBD1. Trimming cost V 2 bases and J 10 bases; bases outside gene matches: 9. The germline gives CDR1 MNHEY, CDR2 SMNVEV (reference sequence). CDR3 length equals 16 residues. The chain's CDR3 is CASSLGTGTGRSPLHF. The CDR3 DNA sequence: TGTGCCAGCAGTTTAGGGACCGGGACAGGGAGATCACCCCTCCACTTT.

This clone was seen a single time. The chain couples TRBV5-4 to TRBJ2-6, with TRBD1 as a possible D gene (5 bases). The CDR3 contains 16 residues. CDR1 SGHNT and CDR2 YYREEE come from the germline V gene (reference sequence). V shed 2 bases and J shed 0 bases, with 9 bases lying between them. The CDR3 region is CASSFQGSSGANVLTF. The CDR3 coding sequence is TGTGCCAGCAGCTTTCAGGGTTCCTCTGGGGCCAACGTCCTGACTTTC.

This clone is a singleton in its sample. The chain has TRBV19 and TRBJ2-3; 13 positions agree with TRBD2. The CDR3 is 17 residues long. CDR1 is LNHDA and CDR2 is SQIVND in the germline V gene (reference sequence). Trimming removed 4 bases from V and 4 bases from J; junction bases left unmatched: 8. CDR3 nucleotides: TGTGCCAGTAGTAGTAGGACTAGCGGGAGTTTTGCAGATACGCAGTATTTT. Encoded protein: CASSSRTSGSFADTQYF.

This chain connects TRBV9 to TRBJ1-1; D perhaps matches TRBD1 (6 bases). The CDR3 covers 15 residues. Trimming shortened V by 6 bases and J by 3 bases, and 18 bases separated the two germline ends. Germline V gene data show CDR1 as SGDLS and CDR2 as YYNGEE. CDR3: CASTTGGGADTEAFF. The CDR3 DNA sequence: TGTGCCAGCACCACCGGTGGGGGGGCGGACACTGAAGCTTTCTTT.

This chain links TRBV7-8 with TRBJ2-7, with a weak D call TRBD1 (6 bases). Germline loops: CDR1 SGHVS, CDR2 FQNEAQ. V shed 5 bases and J shed 6 bases, with 20 bases lying between them. The CDR3 is 15 residues long. This CDR3 is CASSLWTEPPSEQYF. The CDR3 DNA sequence: TGTGCCAGCAGCCTCTGGACAGAGCCCCCTTCCGAGCAGTACTTC.

This sequence joins TRBV11-3 and TRBJ2-3, with a possible D match to TRBD2 (5 bases). Trimming removed 6 bases at V and 4 bases at J, with 17 bases between. The CDR3 consists of 15 residues. CDR1 and CDR2 (germline): SGHNT, YENEEA. As DNA, the CDR3 is TGTGCCAGCAGAGAGGGCCCGGGATCCGCAGATACGCAGTATTTT. This encodes CASREGPGSADTQYF.

For the CDR3, the DNA is TGTGCCAGCAGTTTTGCCCAGATCTCCTACGAGCAGTACTTC. Amino acid sequence: CASSFAQISYEQYF. The chain carries TRBV28 and TRBJ2-7, with D unresolved. Germline V gene data show CDR1 as MDHEN and CDR2 as SYDVKM. The CDR3 sequence is 14 residues long. V lost 3 bases and J 0 bases, leaving 9 bases between the germline ends.

This sequence joins TRBV7-9 and TRBJ2-7; 16 bases agree with TRBD2. Germline V gene data show CDR1 as SEHNR and CDR2 as FQNEAQ (reference sequence). The CDR3 length is 16 residues. J lost 5 bases, V lost 7 bases, and 8 bases had no gene match. The CDR3 coding sequence is TGTGCCAGCATTATACCCGGGACTAGCGGGAGGGACGAGCAGTACTTC. This encodes CASIIPGTSGRDEQYF.

The gene calls are TRBV9 and TRBJ2-1, with D possibly TRBD2 on 5 matching bases. Germline loops: CDR1 SGDLS, CDR2 YYNGEE. Trimming took off 4 bases at V and 0 bases at J, with 17 bases between the two ends. This CDR3 spans 17 amino acids. The CDR3 DNA follows: TGTGCCAGCAGCACCAACCCTGGACGGGGCTCCTACAATGAGCAGTTCTTC. This sequence encodes CASSTNPGRGSYNEQFF. Together with reference TRBV9 and TRBJ2-1, the CDR3 gives the full variable domain: DSGVTQTPKHLITATGQRVTLRCSPRSGDLSVYWYQQSLDQGLQFLIQYYNGEERAKGNILERFSAQQFPDLHSELNLSSLELGDSALYFCASSTNPGRGSYNEQFFGPGTRLTVL.

This clone appeared once. The V gene is TRBV5-1, the J gene TRBJ2-1, with a tentative D call TRBD2 (6 bases). The length of the CDR3 is 15 residues. Germline CDR1 SGHRS, CDR2 YFSETQ. Trimming stripped 1 base from V and 2 bases from J, with 10 bases between. CDR3 amino acids: CASSLTGAPYNEQFF. In DNA form, the CDR3 reads TGCGCCAGCAGCTTGACGGGAGCCCCCTACAATGAGCAGTTCTTC.

The rearrangement uses TRBV6-5 and TRBJ2-2; 7 positions match TRBD1. The CDR3 loop spans 14 amino acids. Losses at the gene ends were 6 bases for V and 5 bases for J; bases not matched to a gene: 6. Germline CDR1 and CDR2: MNHEY and SVGAGI. CDR3 sequence (DNA): TGTGCCAGCAGGCGACAGGGCTTAACCGGGGAGCTGTTTTTT. Amino acid sequence: CASRRQGLTGELFF.

V is TRBV28 and J is TRBJ1-5; 10 bases line up with TRBD1. The CDR3 extends over 14 amino acids. In germline, CDR1 is MDHEN, CDR2 SYDVKM. The trim removed 4 bases at V and 6 bases at J, leaving 3 bases unmatched. CDR3 DNA sequence: TGTGCCAGCAGTTGGGGACAGGGGAGTCAGCCCCAGCATTTT. Residues: CASSWGQGSQPQHF.

The rearrangement joins TRBV7-9 to TRBJ1-1; no clear D. This CDR3 is 12 amino acids long. V gave up 5 bases and J gave up 2 bases, with 6 bases separating them. CDR1 and CDR2 from the germline V gene are SEHNR and FQNEAQ (reference sequence). In DNA, the CDR3 is TGTGCCAGCAGCCCCTACAACACTGAAGCTTTCTTT. It codes for CASSPYNTEAFF.

This clone was counted once. V and J are TRBV6-6 and TRBJ2-7; D perhaps matches TRBD1 (5 bases). Germline V gives CDR1 MNHNY, CDR2 SVGAGI (reference sequence). V lost 7 bases and J 2 bases, leaving 9 bases between the germline ends. This CDR3 spans 12 amino acids. The CDR3 is CASTDNTYEQYF. CDR3 nucleotides: TGTGCCAGCACGGACAACACCTACGAGCAGTACTTC.

The J gene is TRBJ2-7, the V gene TRBV29-1, with 11 nucleotides matching TRBD2. Losses at the gene ends were 1 base for V and 3 bases for J; bases not matched to a gene: 2. This CDR3 is 14 amino acids long. Per the germline V gene, CDR1 is SQVTM and CDR2 is ANQGSEA. CDR3 sequence reads: CSVEGLAGNYEQYF. In DNA, the CDR3 is TGCAGCGTTGAAGGACTAGCGGGAAACTACGAGCAGTACTTC.

This clone has only one observation. Other DNA variants within this sample encode the same CDR3. The chain's CDR3 is CSVEGLAGTDTQYF. The CDR3 nucleotides are TGCAGCGTTGAAGGCCTAGCGGGCACAGATACGCAGTATTTT. The gene calls are TRBV29-1 and TRBJ2-3, with 7 bases identical to TRBD2. J was trimmed by 1 base and V by 1 base; bases with no gene match: 2. In germline, CDR1 is SQVTM, CDR2 ANQGSEA. The CDR3 spans 14 residues.

This rearrangement joins TRBV5-4 to TRBJ2-3, with D possibly matching TRBD1 (5 bases). Per the germline V gene, CDR1 is SGHNT and CDR2 is YYREEE (reference sequence). The V and J ends lost 6 bases and 0 bases respectively, with 17 bases between them. The CDR3 sequence is 16 residues long. CDR3 bases: TGTGCCAGCAAGATTGGGGCTGTGACTAGCACAGATACGCAGTATTTT. It codes for CASKIGAVTSTDTQYF. The full variable domain, with the rest looked up from reference TRBV5-4 and TRBJ2-3, is ETGVTQSPTHLIKTRGQQVTLRCSSQSGHNTVSWYQQALGQGPQFIFQYYREEENGRGNFPPRFSGLQFPNYSSELNVNALELDDSALYLCASKIGAVTSTDTQYFGPGTRLTVL.

Of note for this clone: Mismatch with germline at one junction end may stem from a read error. Within the sample, other DNA sequences also encode this same CDR3. The chain uses TRBV2 and TRBJ2-7, with 7 bases lining up with TRBD2. In germline, CDR1 is SNHLY, CDR2 FYNNEI. This CDR3 has 14 residues. DNA for the CDR3: TGTGCCAGCGTTGGTTCACTAGCGACGGCCGAGCAGTATTTC. Its translation is CASVGSLATAEQYF.

This rearrangement joins TRBV7-9 to TRBJ2-3; TRBD2 is a possible D gene (5 bases). CDR3 size: 12 residues. Germline CDR1 and CDR2: SEHNR and FQNEAQ (reference sequence). V was clipped by 6 bases and J by 3 bases, with 7 bases between them. The CDR3 DNA reads TGTGCCAGCAGGGAGGAGACAGATACGCAGTATTTT. Translated, it gives CASREETDTQYF.

The V and J genes are TRBV28 and TRBJ1-5; 9 bases agree with TRBD1. V lost 6 bases, J lost 1 base, and 10 bases stayed unmatched. This CDR3 contains 17 residues. Germline lookup yields CDR1 MDHEN and CDR2 SYDVKM. The CDR3 nucleotides are TGTGCCAGCAGCCCAGGGACAGGGTTTGGGAGCAATCAGCCCCAGCATTTT. It codes for CASSPGTGFGSNQPQHF.

This clone was seen a few times. Here the CDR3 DNA reads TGTGCCAGCAGCACAGGGGCGGTCTATGGCTACACCTTC. Amino acids: CASSTGAVYGYTF. The V gene is TRBV6-4, the J gene TRBJ1-2; 7 bases align to TRBD1. The CDR3 loop spans 13 amino acids. The ends lost 6 bases at V and 4 bases at J; junction bases unmatched: 5. Germline V gene data show CDR1 as MRHNA and CDR2 as SNTAGT.

This chain uses TRBV24-1 with TRBJ1-2, with TRBD1 identical over 8 bases. V was clipped by 1 base and J by 7 bases; unmatched bases: 4. CDR3 size: 14 residues. Germline CDR1 KGHDR, CDR2 SFDVKD. CDR3 DNA: TGTGCCACCAGTGATTTTGACAGGGGCGGTGGCTACACCTTC. Translating it yields CATSDFDRGGGYTF.

The gene calls are TRBV28 and TRBJ1-3; D uncertain. The CDR3 has 14 residues. Germline V gives CDR1 MDHEN, CDR2 SYDVKM. Trimming shortened V by 9 bases and J by 1 base, and 13 bases separated the two germline ends. The CDR3 region has the DNA TGTGCCAGTTTTACCCGGTGGTCTGGAAACACCATATATTTT. Translation gives CASFTRWSGNTIYF.

The chain joins TRBV28 to TRBJ2-2; possible D gene TRBD1, 6 bases. CDR1 is MDHEN, CDR2 SYDVKM, per germline. V lost 5 bases to trimming and J lost 6 bases, with 16 bases between them. This CDR3 has 15 residues. The CDR3: CASSPNRASAGELFF. In DNA, the CDR3 is TGTGCCAGCAGTCCCAACAGGGCAAGTGCCGGGGAGCTGTTTTTT.